This T cell receptor (beta chain) is drawn from a study of spatial heterogeneity in lung cancer. In its sample, this clonotype was seen many times. The time point here: sample taken at primary tumor resection. The CDR3 has 12 residues. Germline CDR1 is DFQATT and CDR2 is SNEGSKA (reference sequence). Trimming pared 0 bases from V and 7 bases from J, leaving 7 bases between. Every TCR cDNA molecule carried a tag that served as a unique molecular identifier. One entry per CDR3 protein results from TCRdb running MiXCR on the 5' RACE reads. The data show about 48,000 distinct CDR3 sequences, over 4.5% seen once.

The V gene is TRBV20-1, the J gene TRBJ2-1; D ambiguous. Sequenced material: PBMCs, taken at surgery. This TCR was recovered from a male donor with early-stage non-small cell lung cancer. The CDR3 loop is CSARDGRNEQFF. In nucleotides, the CDR3 is TGCAGTGCTAGAGATGGAAGGAATGAGCAGTTCTTC.